Listed here are 22 T cell receptor beta chains from one sample, sequenced in a study of blood T cell repertoires in COVID-19 (TCRdb year 2020). Library creation used the immunoSEQ multiplex PCR assay. In TCRdb, the immuneACCESS table is reduced to in-frame sequences with V and J assigned. These tables do not hold every clone; where another copy was compared, an unresolved V gene accounts for under half, and the others remain unexplained. The sample table holds roughly 250,000 clones, of which roughly four fifths were seen once. 9.5% to 15% of the sample is in the top ten clones. Sequencing input: peripheral blood. The origin of the receptors is a woman in her fifties or sixties with active or convalescent COVID-19.

The chain combines TRBV4-1 with TRBJ1-5; TRBD1 is a possible D gene (5 bases). V lost 4 bases and J lost 3, with 13 bases in between. CDR1 and CDR2 from the germline V gene are MGHRA and YSYEKL. The CDR3 is 15 amino acids. DNA of the CDR3: TGCGCCAGCAGCCCCCCCGGCAGGGACAATCAGCCCCAGCATTTT. Translation: CASSPPGRDNQPQHF.

This chain joins TRBV7-9 and TRBJ1-1, with 10 bases aligning to TRBD1. Germline V CDR1 and CDR2: SEHNR, FQNEAQ (reference sequence). The V segment lost 5 bases and the J segment 5 bases; nucleotides outside the gene matches: 8. CDR3 length: 15 amino acids. In DNA, the CDR3 is TGTGCCAGCAGCCTACGACAGGGGGCAGGAACTGAAGCTTTCTTT. This translates into CASSLRQGAGTEAFF.

The V gene is TRBV2, the J gene TRBJ2-7; D is perhaps TRBD2 (5 bases). The V end was cut by 6 bases, the J end by 2 bases, with 17 bases between. CDR1 is SNHLY, CDR2 FYNNEI, per germline. The length of the CDR3 is 15 residues. The CDR3 bases are TGTGCCAGCAGGGGGTCGGGCGGGTCCACCTACGAGCAGTACTTC. This gives the protein CASRGSGGSTYEQYF.

With respect to this clone: Other DNA sequences from this sample encode an identical CDR3 as well. The rearrangement links TRBV5-1 to TRBJ2-1; D ambiguous. V was trimmed by 2 bases and J by 5 bases, leaving 8 bases between them. The CDR3 is 13 residues long. Per germline, CDR1 SGHRS and CDR2 YFSETQ. CDR3 sequence (DNA): TGCGCCAGCAGCTTAAGCCAAAACAATGAGCAGTTCTTC. It yields the protein CASSLSQNNEQFF. The whole variable domain, filled in from reference TRBV5-1 and TRBJ2-1, reads KAGVTQTPRYLIKTRGQQVTLSCSPISGHRSVSWYQQTPGQGLQFLFEYFSETQRNKGNFPGRFSGRQFSNSRSEMNVSTLELGDSALYLCASSLSQNNEQFFGPGTRLTVL.

This chain uses TRBV6-2 or TRBV6-3 with TRBJ1-2, with 7 bases that match TRBD1. Unmatched junction bases numbered 8, after V lost 4 bases and J lost 6 bases. The CDR3 is 14 amino acids. The germline V gene encodes CDR1 MNHEY and CDR2 SVGEGT. CDR3 DNA sequence: TGTGCCAGCAGTTTCCCGGACAGGTTTCATGGCTACACCTTC. Its translation: CASSFPDRFHGYTF.

V usage is TRBV3-1 (or the pseudogene TRBV3-2) and J usage is TRBJ2-3; TRBD1 is a possible D gene (6 bases). V gave up 5 bases and J gave up 3 bases, with 9 bases separating them. From germline, CDR1 is LGHDT and CDR2 YNNKEL (reference sequence). This CDR3 comprises 13 residues. The CDR3 spells CASSEQGTDTQYF. Here the CDR3 DNA reads TGTGCCAGCAGCGAGCAGGGGACAGATACGCAGTATTTT.

The chain uses TRBV5-5 and TRBJ2-3; 7 bases are shared with TRBD1. In germline, CDR1 is SGHKS, CDR2 YYEKEE (reference sequence). The CDR3 is 16 amino acids. With V trimmed by 4 bases and J by 0 bases, 8 bases remained unmatched. The CDR3 protein is CASSPPGTESTDTQYF. CDR3 bases: TGTGCCAGCAGCCCCCCCGGGACAGAAAGCACAGATACGCAGTATTTT.

The genes are TRBV5-1 and TRBJ2-1; 9 bases align to TRBD1. Germline CDR1 is SGHRS and CDR2 is YFSETQ. V lost 6 bases and J lost 2; bases outside the gene matches: 6. The CDR3 extends over 15 amino acids. Here the CDR3 reads CASNSDRGAYNEQFF. The DNA for the CDR3 is TGCGCCAGCAACAGCGACAGGGGGGCCTACAATGAGCAGTTCTTC. Complete variable domain (other parts from reference TRBV5-1 and TRBJ2-1): KAGVTQTPRYLIKTRGQQVTLSCSPISGHRSVSWYQQTPGQGLQFLFEYFSETQRNKGNFPGRFSGRQFSNSRSEMNVSTLELGDSALYLCASNSDRGAYNEQFFGPGTRLTVL.

V gene TRBV7-8 combines with J gene TRBJ1-5; 10 bases agree with TRBD1. J gave up 6 bases and V 1 base, and 3 bases lay outside the gene matches. Germline lookup yields CDR1 SGHVS and CDR2 FQNEAQ. CDR3 length equals 15 residues. In nucleotides, the CDR3 is TGTGCCAGCAGCTTAGGACAGGGGGCCGCTCAGCCCCAGCATTTT. Translation gives CASSLGQGAAQPQHF.

The rearrangement uses TRBV5-1 and TRBJ2-7; TRBD1 matches 8 bases. With V trimmed by 4 bases and J by 2 bases, 8 bases remained unmatched. The CDR3 consists of 15 residues. The V gene's germline CDR1 is SGHRS and CDR2 YFSETQ. The CDR3 sequence: CASSPGGTGAYEQYF. In DNA, the CDR3 is TGCGCCAGCAGCCCAGGGGGGACAGGAGCCTACGAGCAGTACTTC. Looking up the rest from reference TRBV5-1 and TRBJ2-7 gives the full variable domain: KAGVTQTPRYLIKTRGQQVTLSCSPISGHRSVSWYQQTPGQGLQFLFEYFSETQRNKGNFPGRFSGRQFSNSRSEMNVSTLELGDSALYLCASSPGGTGAYEQYFGPGTRLTVT.

The genes are TRBV10-1 and TRBJ2-5; D ambiguous. Trimming removed 0 bases at V and 1 base at J, with 3 bases between. The CDR3 length is 13 residues. CDR1 is WNHNN, CDR2 SYGVQD, per germline (reference sequence). The CDR3 DNA reads TGCGCCAGCAGTGAGTCTATCCAAGAGACCCAGTACTTC. This gives the protein CASSESIQETQYF.

This clone was recorded once. The V call is TRBV7-2, the J call TRBJ2-1; 10 bases are a match to TRBD2. Germline V gives CDR1 SGHTA, CDR2 FQGNSA. V trimming: 5 bases; J trimming: 6 bases; junction bases outside the gene matches: 13. This CDR3 is 17 amino acids long. CDR3 nucleotides: TGTGCCAGCAGCCCGATGTTTAGCGGGGGGCACTCCAATGAGCAGTTCTTC. Residues: CASSPMFSGGHSNEQFF.

V is TRBV6-5 and J is TRBJ1-6, with no clear D. The V gene lost 4 bases and the J gene lost 3 bases, with 7 bases spanning the gap. The germline gives CDR1 MNHEY, CDR2 SVGAGI. The CDR3 extends over 14 amino acids. The CDR3 here is CASSSSGYNSPLHF. In DNA form, the CDR3 reads TGTGCCAGCAGTTCATCGGGCTATAATTCACCCCTCCACTTT.

The chain joins TRBV6-1 to TRBJ2-2; D perhaps matches TRBD1 (6 bases). V lost 6 bases and J 5 bases, leaving 13 bases between the germline ends. CDR3 length: 14 amino acids. Germline V gene sequence: CDR1 MNHNS, CDR2 SASEGT. CDR3 protein: CASRKQGDTGELFF. The CDR3 region has the DNA TGTGCCAGCAGAAAACAGGGAGATACCGGGGAGCTGTTTTTT.

The rearrangement joins TRBV5-1 to TRBJ2-3; D unclear. CDR3 size: 15 residues. Trimming pared 5 bases from V and 4 bases from J, leaving 17 bases between. The V gene's germline CDR1 is SGHRS and CDR2 YFSETQ. The CDR3 bases are TGCGCCAGCAGACATACTAACGACCGCCCAGATACGCAGTATTTT. This gives the protein CASRHTNDRPDTQYF.

The V call is TRBV7-8, the J call TRBJ2-7; a possible D gene is TRBD2 (6 bases). CDR3 size: 14 residues. The V gene's germline CDR1 is SGHVS and CDR2 FQNEAQ. The V and J ends lost 0 bases and 6 bases respectively, with 12 bases between them. The CDR3 reads CASSLAGGEGEQYF. The CDR3 DNA sequence: TGTGCCAGCAGCTTAGCGGGGGGAGAAGGCGAGCAGTACTTC.

The V and J genes are TRBV5-6 and TRBJ1-3; 9 bases map to TRBD1. The CDR3 sequence is 15 residues long. The J segment lost 3 bases and the V segment lost 4 bases, leaving 5 bases of the junction unmatched. The germline CDR1 and CDR2 sequences are SGHDT and YYEEEE. The CDR3 loop reads CASSPTGGSGNTIYF. The CDR3 region has the DNA TGTGCCAGCAGCCCAACAGGGGGCAGTGGAAACACCATATATTTT.

V gene TRBV6-2 or TRBV6-3 combines with J gene TRBJ2-1, with no clear D. The length of the CDR3 is 16 residues. The V end lost 6 bases, the J end lost 8 bases, and 23 bases lay between the germline ends. Germline V gene data show CDR1 as MNHEY and CDR2 as SVGEGT. CDR3: CASSSYPLQQRDEQFF. CDR3 DNA: TGTGCCAGCAGCTCCTACCCCCTCCAGCAGCGCGATGAGCAGTTCTTC.

This clone was picked up one time. The chain carries TRBV11-2 and TRBJ2-3, with 10 bases matching TRBD2. There are 17 residues in the CDR3. CDR1 is SGHAT and CDR2 is FQNNGV in the germline V gene. V lost 0 bases to trimming and J lost 2 bases; unmatched junction nucleotides: 5. The CDR3 nucleotides are TGTGCCAGCAGCTTAGATCTACTAGCGGGGAACACAGATACGCAGTATTTT. Protein sequence: CASSLDLLAGNTDTQYF.

In DNA form, the CDR3 reads TGCAGCGTTGCCAGGCAGGGGGCGTCCACCGGGGAGCTGTTTTTT. This gives the protein CSVARQGASTGELFF. The chain carries TRBV29-1 and TRBJ2-2, with TRBD1 identical over 8 bases. With 4 bases clipped from V and 4 bases from J, the junction kept 8 bases outside the gene matches. Germline-derived CDR1 and CDR2 are SQVTM and ANQGSEA. The CDR3 consists of 15 residues.

V is TRBV30 and J is TRBJ1-1; 7 bases fit TRBD1. The germline gives CDR1 GTSNPN, CDR2 SVGIG (reference sequence). The V gene end was trimmed by 2 bases and the J gene end by 0 bases; junction bases not matched to a gene: 6. The CDR3 length is 15 residues. The CDR3 spells CAWSRGGTVNTEAFF. The CDR3 DNA sequence: TGTGCCTGGAGTCGGGGCGGGACAGTGAACACTGAAGCTTTCTTT.

This sequence joins TRBV6-5 and TRBJ1-2; TRBD1 aligns across 11 bases. Germline V gene data show CDR1 as MNHEY and CDR2 as SVGAGI. V was pared by 6 bases and J by 2 bases, with 5 bases of the junction left unmatched. The CDR3 spans 15 residues. This chain's CDR3 is CASRRTGGSNYGYTF. CDR3 coding DNA: TGTGCCAGCAGACGGACAGGGGGCTCGAACTATGGCTACACCTTC.